The next 8 T cell receptor beta chains were all read from a single sample in a study of human T cells and chemical hapten exposure. Time point of the sample: pre-sensitization, week 0. Treatment described: therapeutic diphenylcyclopropenone sensitization with weekly scalp DPC. One entry per CDR3 protein results from TCRdb running MiXCR on the RACE reads. The sample includes around 42,000 distinct CDR3 sequences, 12% of them seen just once. The input for sequencing was whole blood, taken in connection with sensitization to the hapten diphenylcyclopropenone (DPC). The source of these receptors is a woman aged 25 to 39 with alopecia areata. Some clones in this sample may be carry-over from other donors' samples.

The rearrangement links TRBV20-1 to TRBJ2-5; 9 nucleotides match TRBD2. Germline assignment: CDR1 DFQATT and CDR2 SNEGSKA (reference sequence). This CDR3 region has 15 residues. V trimming: 3 bases; J trimming: 3 bases; junction bases outside the gene matches: 8. CDR3 loop: CSARREGRVEETQYF. DNA for the CDR3: TGCAGTGCTAGGCGGGAGGGGAGGGTAGAAGAGACCCAGTACTTC.

This clonotype was detected only a few times. This CDR3 is CASSVDLAKNIQYF. DNA of the CDR3: TGTGCCAGCAGTGTCGACTTAGCCAAAAACATTCAGTACTTC. The chain joins TRBV28 to TRBJ2-4, with D uncertain. V lost 5 bases, J lost 0 bases, and 8 bases lay in between. CDR1 is MDHEN and CDR2 is SYDVKM in the germline V gene. CDR3 length equals 14 residues.

This clonotype was recorded many times. The V and J genes are TRBV18 and TRBJ2-1; D call uncertain. This CDR3 has 14 residues. Trimming stripped 2 bases from V and 9 bases from J, with 14 bases between. Germline loops: CDR1 KGHSH, CDR2 LQKENI. CDR3 DNA sequence: TGTGCCAGCTCACCATCGATCAGGAGCAGTGAGCAGTTCTTC. Translation gives CASSPSIRSSEQFF.

The V call is TRBV28, the J call TRBJ2-1, with D unresolved. Trimming cost V 3 bases and J 10 bases, with 10 bases left between them. The CDR3 sequence is 12 residues long. Germline assignment: CDR1 MDHEN and CDR2 SYDVKM. CDR3 in DNA: TGTGCCAGCAGTTTCTCGGGCCGCGAGCAGTTCTTC. Amino acids: CASSFSGREQFF.

The chain links TRBV18 to TRBJ2-7; TRBD2 matches 11 bases. The V gene's germline CDR1 is KGHSH and CDR2 LQKENI. J gave up 1 base and V 3 bases, and 8 bases lay outside the gene matches. The CDR3 extends over 17 amino acids. DNA of the CDR3: TGTGCCAGCTCACCCCCTAATCTAGCGGGGGGTTCCTACGAGCAGTACTTC. Its protein product is CASSPPNLAGGSYEQYF.

This clonotype was found many times. This rearrangement joins TRBV20-1 to TRBJ2-3; no reliable D call. V shed 3 bases and J shed 0 bases, with 4 bases lying between them. The CDR3 sequence is 12 residues long. Germline V gene lookup returns CDR1 DFQATT and CDR2 SNEGSKA (reference sequence). As DNA, the CDR3 is TGCAGTGCTAGGAGAAGCACAGATACGCAGTATTTT. Its protein is CSARRSTDTQYF.

Comment on this clonotype: This clone may be a read error of a much larger clone one base away. The chain has TRBV20-1 and TRBJ2-1, with 9 nucleotides matching TRBD2. Trimming at V came to 7 bases and at J to 2 bases, leaving 15 bases not matched to a gene. The germline gives CDR1 DFQATT, CDR2 SNEGSKA (reference sequence). The CDR3 sequence is 17 residues long. CDR3 bases: TGCAGTGGCGACAGGACTAGCGATGGGGGGGCCTACAATGAGCAGTTCTTC. Its translation is CSGDRTSDGGAYNEQFF.

This clonotype was detected only a few times. Here the CDR3 DNA reads TGTGCCAGCAGCATGCCAGCGGGAGGGCTTGACACAGATACGCAGTATTTT. Translated, it gives CASSMPAGGLDTDTQYF. The chain carries TRBV7-2 and TRBJ2-3; 10 bases agree with TRBD2. The CDR3 is 17 residues long. Germline CDR1 and CDR2: SGHTA and FQGNSA. V dropped 5 bases and J dropped 2; count of bases not matched to a gene: 10. The complete variable domain, with remaining parts taken from reference TRBV7-2 and TRBJ2-3, reads GAGVSQSPSNKVTEKGKDVELRCDPISGHTALYWYRQSLGQGLEFLIYFQGNSAPDKSGLPSDRFSAERTGGSVSTLTIQRTQQEDSAVYLCASSMPAGGLDTDTQYFGPGTRLTVL.